This entry describes one T cell receptor beta chain. Its antigen is unknown. The source of the sample is a study of OX40 agonist ivuxolimab in advanced cancers. Whole-study context: Ivuxolimab, an agonist antibody against OX40 (CD134), was given to patients. Patients with hepatocellular carcinoma, melanoma, renal cell or head and neck cancer made up the dose-escalation patients.

The V gene end was trimmed by 4 bases and the J gene end by 3 bases; junction bases not matched to a gene: 4. Germline V gene data show CDR1 as SGHRS and CDR2 as YFSETQ. The CDR3 loop spans 14 amino acids. Findings of the study overall: Among the lowest levels of clonal expansion were found in partial responders at 0.1-3.0 mg/kg.

Only in-frame clones appear in the TCRdb table, and some are missing; sequencing was by immunoSEQ multiplex PCR. The sample holds approximately 82,000 clones, around nine tenths seen once. Exclusion applied to patients with autoimmune disease history or systemic immunosuppression. This rearrangement joins TRBV5-1 to TRBJ1-1; 9 bases map to TRBD1. The TCR was taken from an adult with an advanced solid tumor such as melanoma, head and neck, liver or kidney cancer. Sequenced here: CD4+ or CD8+ T cells sorted from blood, sampled in a trial of the OX40 agonist ivuxolimab. CDR3 DNA: TGCGCCAGCAGCGAGGGACAGGGATACACTGAAGCTTTCTTT. As protein: CASSEGQGYTEAFF.